The sequence of this TCR beta chain was determined in a study of CXCR3-negative and CXCR3-positive naive CD8 T cells. Notes on this clonotype: Its antigen is currently unknown.

Cells classed as naive CD8+ T cells were CD45RO-CCR7+CD27+CD95-. Study results and caveats: Freshly isolated PBMCs were used in most assays, given partial CXCR3 loss after freezing. CXCR3-positive naive cells had more hydrophobic TRB CDR3s than CXCR3-negative naive cells. Similar TRBV-TRBJ usage characterized naive CXCR3-negative and CXCR3-positive cells; memory cells differed. Both naive subsets carried similar amounts of surface CD5, so TCR strength was inferred from TRB CDR3 properties.

The CDR3 covers 12 residues. Libraries of TRB cDNA were made by 5' RACE and carried UMIs. No DNA is given; TCRdb re-called the 5' RACE reads and lists each CDR3 protein once. In all, the sample yields 120,000 or so distinct CDR3 sequences. The chain has TRBV1 and TRBJ2-5. TRBV1 represents a pseudogene. This TCR was recovered from a human donor in good health. Some clones in this sample may be carry-over from other donors' samples. Sequenced sample: naive CXCR3+ CD8+ T cells from blood. Subset of the sample: CD45RO-CCR7+CD27+CD95- naive CD8+ T cells expressing CXCR3 (TNR3+). The chain's CDR3 is CTSSHPTGTQYF.